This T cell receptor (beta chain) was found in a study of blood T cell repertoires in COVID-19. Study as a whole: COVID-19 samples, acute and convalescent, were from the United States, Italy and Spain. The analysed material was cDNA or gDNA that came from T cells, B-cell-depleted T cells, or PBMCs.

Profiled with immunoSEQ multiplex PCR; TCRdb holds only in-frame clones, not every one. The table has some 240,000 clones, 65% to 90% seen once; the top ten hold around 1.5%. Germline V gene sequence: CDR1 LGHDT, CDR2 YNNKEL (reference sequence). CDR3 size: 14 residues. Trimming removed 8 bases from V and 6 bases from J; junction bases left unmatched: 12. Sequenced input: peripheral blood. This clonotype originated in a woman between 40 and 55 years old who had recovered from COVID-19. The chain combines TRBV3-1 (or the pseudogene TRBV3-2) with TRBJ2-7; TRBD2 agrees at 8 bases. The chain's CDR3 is CASEAGTSSGEQYF. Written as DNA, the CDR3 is TGTGCCAGCGAGGCCGGGACTAGTTCAGGCGAGCAGTACTTC.